The T cell receptor beta chain under discussion was sequenced for a study of CD8 T cells in ankylosing spondylitis. The authors made TCR beta libraries by quantitative 5'-RACE with molecular barcodes. TCRdb re-called the 5' RACE reads through MiXCR, storing one row per CDR3 protein. The sample records approximately 540,000 distinct CDR3 sequences, 9.5% to 15% being singletons. In the case of this clonotype: The antigen remains unidentified.

Overall study findings and caveats: Relatively scarce in peripheral blood, disease-linked clones were CD8+. There was reportedly significant enrichment of clones that were disease-linked in matched ankylosing spondylitis synovial fluid. It appeared that ankylosing spondylitis blood was characterized by a TCR beta motif of roughly 8 highly homologous variants.

Germline CDR1 is DFQATT and CDR2 is SNEGSKA (reference sequence). V lost 1 base to trimming and J lost 0 bases, with 9 bases between them. The CDR3 is 14 residues long. The chain combines TRBV20-1 with TRBJ1-1; D is ambiguous. The clonotype originates from a male donor with ankylosing spondylitis. Sequences were obtained from blood, either unsorted or a sorted T cell fraction (not recorded which). CDR3 DNA: TGCAGTGCTAGAGGGCAGCTTATGAACACTGAAGCTTTCTTT. This gives the protein CSARGQLMNTEAFF.